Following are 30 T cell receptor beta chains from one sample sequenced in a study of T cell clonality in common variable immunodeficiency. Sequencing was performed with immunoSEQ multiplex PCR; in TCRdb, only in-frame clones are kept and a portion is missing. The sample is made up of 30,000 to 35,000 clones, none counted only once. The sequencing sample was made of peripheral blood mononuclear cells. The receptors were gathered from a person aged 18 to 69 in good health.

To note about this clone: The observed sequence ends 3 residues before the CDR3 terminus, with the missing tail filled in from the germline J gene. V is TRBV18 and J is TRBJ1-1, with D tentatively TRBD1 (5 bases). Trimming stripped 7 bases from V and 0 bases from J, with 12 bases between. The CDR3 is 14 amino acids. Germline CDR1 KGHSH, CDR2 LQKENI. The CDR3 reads CASWKGWMNTEAFF. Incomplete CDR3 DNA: TGTGCCAGCTGGAAGGGGTGGATGAACACTGAA.

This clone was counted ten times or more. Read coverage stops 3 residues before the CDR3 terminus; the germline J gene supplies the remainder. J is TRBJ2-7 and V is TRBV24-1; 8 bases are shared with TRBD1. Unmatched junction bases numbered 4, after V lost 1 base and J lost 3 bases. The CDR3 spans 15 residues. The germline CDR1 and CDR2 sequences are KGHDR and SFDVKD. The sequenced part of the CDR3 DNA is TGTGCCACCAGTGATTTTCGACAGGGGCGCTACGAG. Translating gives CATSDFRQGRYE. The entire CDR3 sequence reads CATSDFRQGRYEQYF.

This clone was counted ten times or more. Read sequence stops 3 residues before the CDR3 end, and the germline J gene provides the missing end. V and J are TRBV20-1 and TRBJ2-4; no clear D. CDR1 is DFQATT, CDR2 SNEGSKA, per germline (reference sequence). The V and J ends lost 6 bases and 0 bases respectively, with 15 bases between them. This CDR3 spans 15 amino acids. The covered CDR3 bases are TGCAGTGCCCAACCTAACTTCTTAGCCAAAAACATT. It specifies CSAQPNFLAKNI. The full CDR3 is CSAQPNFLAKNIQYF.

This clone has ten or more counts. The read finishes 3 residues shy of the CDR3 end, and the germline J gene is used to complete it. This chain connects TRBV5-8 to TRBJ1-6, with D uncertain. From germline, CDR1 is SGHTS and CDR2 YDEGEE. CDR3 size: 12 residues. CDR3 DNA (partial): TGTGCCAGCAGCTTGGACAGAGGGCCC. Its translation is CASSLDRGP. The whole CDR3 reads CASSLDRGPLHF.

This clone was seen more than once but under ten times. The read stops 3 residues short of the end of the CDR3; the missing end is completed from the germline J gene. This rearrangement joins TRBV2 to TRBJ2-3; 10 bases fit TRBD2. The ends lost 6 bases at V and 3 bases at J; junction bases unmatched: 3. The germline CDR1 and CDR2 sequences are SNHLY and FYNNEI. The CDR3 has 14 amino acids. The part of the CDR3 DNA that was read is TGTGCCAGCAGCCCGACTAGCGGGACAGATACG. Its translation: CASSPTSGTDT. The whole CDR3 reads CASSPTSGTDTQYF.

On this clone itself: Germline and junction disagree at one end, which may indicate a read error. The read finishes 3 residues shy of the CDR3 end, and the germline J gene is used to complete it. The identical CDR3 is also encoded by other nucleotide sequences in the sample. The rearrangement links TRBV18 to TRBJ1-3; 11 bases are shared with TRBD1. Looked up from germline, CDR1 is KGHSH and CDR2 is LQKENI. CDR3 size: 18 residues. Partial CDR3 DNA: TGTGCCAGCTCACCTCTCTCACCGGGACAGGGGGGAGAGAACACA. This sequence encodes CASSPLSPGQGGENT. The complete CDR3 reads CASSPLSPGQGGENTIYF.

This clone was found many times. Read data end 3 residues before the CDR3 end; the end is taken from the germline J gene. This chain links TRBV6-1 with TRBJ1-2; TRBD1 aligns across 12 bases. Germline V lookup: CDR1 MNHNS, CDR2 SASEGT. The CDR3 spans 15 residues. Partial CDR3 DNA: TGTGCCAGCAGTGAATGGGGACAGGGGGCTCGGGGC. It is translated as CASSEWGQGARG. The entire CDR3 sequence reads CASSEWGQGARGYTF.

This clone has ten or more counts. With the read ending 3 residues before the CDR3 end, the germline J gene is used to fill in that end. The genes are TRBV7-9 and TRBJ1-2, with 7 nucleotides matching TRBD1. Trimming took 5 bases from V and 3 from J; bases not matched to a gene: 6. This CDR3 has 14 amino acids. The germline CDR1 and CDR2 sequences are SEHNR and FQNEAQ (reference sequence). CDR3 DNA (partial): TGTGCCAGCAGCCCGACAGGGTTGGACTATGGC. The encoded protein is CASSPTGLDYG. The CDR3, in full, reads CASSPTGLDYGYTF.

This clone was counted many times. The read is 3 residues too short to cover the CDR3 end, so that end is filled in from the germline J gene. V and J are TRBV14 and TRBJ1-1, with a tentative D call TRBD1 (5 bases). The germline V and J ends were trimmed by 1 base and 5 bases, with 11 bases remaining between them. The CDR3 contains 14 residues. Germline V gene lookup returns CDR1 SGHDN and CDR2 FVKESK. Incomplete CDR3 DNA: TGTGCCAGCAGCCAAGTAACCAGGGTTACTGAA. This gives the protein CASSQVTRVTE. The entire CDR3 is CASSQVTRVTEAFF.

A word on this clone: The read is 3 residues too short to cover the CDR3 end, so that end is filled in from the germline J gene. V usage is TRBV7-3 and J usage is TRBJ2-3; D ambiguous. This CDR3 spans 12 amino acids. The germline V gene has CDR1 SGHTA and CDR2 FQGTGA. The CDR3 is CASRPSEETQYF. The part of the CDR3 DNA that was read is TGTGCCAGCAGACCAAGCGAAGAGACG.

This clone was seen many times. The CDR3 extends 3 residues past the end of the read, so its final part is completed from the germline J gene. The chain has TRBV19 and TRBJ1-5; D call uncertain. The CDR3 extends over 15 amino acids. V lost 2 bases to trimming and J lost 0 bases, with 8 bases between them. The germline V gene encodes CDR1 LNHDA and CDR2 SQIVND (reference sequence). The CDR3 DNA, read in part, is TGTGCCAGTAGTATAAATCCAGATAGCAATCAGCCC. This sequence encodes CASSINPDSNQP. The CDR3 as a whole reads CASSINPDSNQPQHF. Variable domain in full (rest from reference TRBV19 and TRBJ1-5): DGGITQSPKYLFRKEGQNVTLSCEQNLNHDAMYWYRQDPGQGLRLIYYSQIVNDFQKGDIAEGYSVSREKKESFPLTVTSAQKNPTAFYLCASSINPDSNQPQHFGDGTRLSIL.

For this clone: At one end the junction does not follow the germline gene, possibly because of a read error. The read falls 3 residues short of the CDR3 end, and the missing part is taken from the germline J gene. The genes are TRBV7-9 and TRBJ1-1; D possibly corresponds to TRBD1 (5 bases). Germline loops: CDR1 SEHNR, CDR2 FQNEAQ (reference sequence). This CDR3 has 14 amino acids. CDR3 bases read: TGTGCCAGCAGCTTGCAGGGCGTGAAAACTGAA. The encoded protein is CASSLQGVKTE. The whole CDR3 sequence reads CASSLQGVKTEAFF.

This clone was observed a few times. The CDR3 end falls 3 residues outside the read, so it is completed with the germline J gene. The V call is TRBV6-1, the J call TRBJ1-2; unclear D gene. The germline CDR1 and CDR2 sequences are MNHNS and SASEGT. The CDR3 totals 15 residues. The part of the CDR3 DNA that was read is TGTGCCAGCAGTGATGGTAGCGGAGTGGCAGATACC. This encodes CASSDGSGVADT. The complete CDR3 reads CASSDGSGVADTYTF.

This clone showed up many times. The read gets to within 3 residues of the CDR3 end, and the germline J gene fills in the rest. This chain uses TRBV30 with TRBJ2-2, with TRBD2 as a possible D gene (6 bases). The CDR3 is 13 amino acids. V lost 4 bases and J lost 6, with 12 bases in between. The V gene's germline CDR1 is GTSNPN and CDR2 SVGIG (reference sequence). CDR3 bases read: TGTGCCTGGAACGTTCTAGCGTCCGGGGAG. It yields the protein CAWNVLASGE. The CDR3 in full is CAWNVLASGELFF.

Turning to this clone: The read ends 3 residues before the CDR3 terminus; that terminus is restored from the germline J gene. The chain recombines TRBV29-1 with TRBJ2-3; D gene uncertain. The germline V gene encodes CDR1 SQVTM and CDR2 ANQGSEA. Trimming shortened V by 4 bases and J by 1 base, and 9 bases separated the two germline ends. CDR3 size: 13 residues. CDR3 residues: CSVAAVGTDTQYF. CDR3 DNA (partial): TGCAGCGTTGCGGCGGTCGGCACAGATACG.

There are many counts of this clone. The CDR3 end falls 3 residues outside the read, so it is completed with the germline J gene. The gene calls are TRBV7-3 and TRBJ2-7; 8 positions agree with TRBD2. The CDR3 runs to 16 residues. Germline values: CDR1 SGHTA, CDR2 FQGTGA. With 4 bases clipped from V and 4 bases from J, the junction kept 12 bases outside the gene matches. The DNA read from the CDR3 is TGTGCCAGCAGCTCATCAACTAGCGGCCTTGGTTACGAG. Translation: CASSSSTSGLGYE. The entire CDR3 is CASSSSTSGLGYEQYF. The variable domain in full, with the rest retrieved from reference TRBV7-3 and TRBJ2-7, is GAGVSQTPSNKVTEKGKYVELRCDPISGHTALYWYRQSLGQGPEFLIYFQGTGAADDSGLPNDRFFAVRPEGSVSTLKIQRTERGDSAVYLCASSSSTSGLGYEQYFGPGTRLTVT.

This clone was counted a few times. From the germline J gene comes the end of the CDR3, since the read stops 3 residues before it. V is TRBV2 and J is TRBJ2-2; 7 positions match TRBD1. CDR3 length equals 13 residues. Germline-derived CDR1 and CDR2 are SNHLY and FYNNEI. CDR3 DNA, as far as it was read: TGTGCCAGCAGAGAGACAGGGCCAGAAAAG. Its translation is CASRETGPEK. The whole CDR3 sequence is CASRETGPEKLFF.

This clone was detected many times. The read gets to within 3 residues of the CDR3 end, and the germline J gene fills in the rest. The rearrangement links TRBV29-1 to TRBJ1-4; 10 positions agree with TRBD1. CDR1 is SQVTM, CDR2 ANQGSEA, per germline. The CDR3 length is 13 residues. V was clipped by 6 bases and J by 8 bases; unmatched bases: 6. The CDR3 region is CSVAGQGKEKLFF. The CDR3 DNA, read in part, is TGCAGCGTCGCGGGACAGGGGAAGGAAAAA. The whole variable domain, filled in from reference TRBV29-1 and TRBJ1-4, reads SAVISQKPSRDICQRGTSLTIQCQVDSQVTMMFWYRQQPGQSLTLIATANQGSEATYESGFVIDKFPISRPNLTFSTLTVSNMSPEDSSIYLCSVAGQGKEKLFFGSGTQLSVL.

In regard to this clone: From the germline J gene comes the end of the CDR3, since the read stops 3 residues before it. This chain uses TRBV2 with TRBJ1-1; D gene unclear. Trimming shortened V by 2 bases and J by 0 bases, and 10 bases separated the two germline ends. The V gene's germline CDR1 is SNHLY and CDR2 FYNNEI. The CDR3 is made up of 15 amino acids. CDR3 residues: CASSEMRTVNTEAFF. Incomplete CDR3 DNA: TGTGCCAGCAGTGAAATGAGGACTGTGAACACTGAA.

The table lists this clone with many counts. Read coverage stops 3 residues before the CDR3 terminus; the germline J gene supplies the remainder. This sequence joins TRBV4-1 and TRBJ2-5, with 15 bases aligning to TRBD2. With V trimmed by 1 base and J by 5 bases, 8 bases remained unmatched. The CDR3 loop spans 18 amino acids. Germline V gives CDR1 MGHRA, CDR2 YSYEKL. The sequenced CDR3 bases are TGCGCCAGCAGCCAAGGGACTAGCGGGAGGGCCGGTGGGGAGACC. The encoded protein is CASSQGTSGRAGGET. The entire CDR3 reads CASSQGTSGRAGGETQYF.

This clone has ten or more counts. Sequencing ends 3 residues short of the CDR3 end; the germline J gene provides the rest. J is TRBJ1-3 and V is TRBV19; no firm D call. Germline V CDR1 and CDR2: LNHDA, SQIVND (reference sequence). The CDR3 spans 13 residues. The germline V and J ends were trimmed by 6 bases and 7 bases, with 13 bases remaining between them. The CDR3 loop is CASRPQQVNTIYF. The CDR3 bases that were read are TGTGCCAGTAGACCCCAGCAGGTCAACACC.

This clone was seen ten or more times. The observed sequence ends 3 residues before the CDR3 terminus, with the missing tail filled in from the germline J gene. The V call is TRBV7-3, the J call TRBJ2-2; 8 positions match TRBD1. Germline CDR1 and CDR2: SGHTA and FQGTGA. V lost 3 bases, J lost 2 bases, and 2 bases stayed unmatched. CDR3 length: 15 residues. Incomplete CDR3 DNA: TGTGCCAGCAGCTTGGGACAGGCCAACACCGGGGAG. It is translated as CASSLGQANTGE. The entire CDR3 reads CASSLGQANTGELFF.

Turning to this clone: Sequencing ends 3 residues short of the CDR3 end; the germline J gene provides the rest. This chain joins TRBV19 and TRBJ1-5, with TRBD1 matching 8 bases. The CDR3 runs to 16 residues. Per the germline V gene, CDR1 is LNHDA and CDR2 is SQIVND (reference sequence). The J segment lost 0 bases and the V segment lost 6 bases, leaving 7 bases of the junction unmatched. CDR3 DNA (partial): TGTGCCAGTAGGCCGGACAGGGCAAATAGCAATCAGCCC. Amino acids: CASRPDRANSNQP. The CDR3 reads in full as CASRPDRANSNQPQHF.

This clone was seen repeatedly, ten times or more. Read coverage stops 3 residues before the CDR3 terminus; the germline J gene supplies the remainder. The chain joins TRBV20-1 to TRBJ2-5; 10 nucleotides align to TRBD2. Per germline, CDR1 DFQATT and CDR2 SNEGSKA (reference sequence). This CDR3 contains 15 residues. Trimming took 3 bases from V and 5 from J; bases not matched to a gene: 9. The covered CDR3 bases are TGCAGTGCTAGCAGCCTAGCGGGAGAGGGGGAGACC. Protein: CSASSLAGEGET. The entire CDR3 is CSASSLAGEGETQYF.

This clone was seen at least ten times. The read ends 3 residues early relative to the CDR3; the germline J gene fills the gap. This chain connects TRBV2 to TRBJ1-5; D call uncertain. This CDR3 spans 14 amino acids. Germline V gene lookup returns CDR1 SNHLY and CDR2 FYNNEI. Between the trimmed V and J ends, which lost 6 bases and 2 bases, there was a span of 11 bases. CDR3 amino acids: CASRRGRGNQPQHF. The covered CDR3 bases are TGTGCCAGCAGGAGAGGTAGGGGCAATCAGCCC.

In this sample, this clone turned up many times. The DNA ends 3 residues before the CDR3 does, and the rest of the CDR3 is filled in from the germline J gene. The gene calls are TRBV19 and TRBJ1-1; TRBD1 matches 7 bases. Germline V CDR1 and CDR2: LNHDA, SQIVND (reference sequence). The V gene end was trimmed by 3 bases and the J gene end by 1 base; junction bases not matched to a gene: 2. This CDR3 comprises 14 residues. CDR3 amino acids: CASSIRDRNTEAFF. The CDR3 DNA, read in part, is TGTGCCAGTAGTATCCGGGACAGGAACACTGAA.

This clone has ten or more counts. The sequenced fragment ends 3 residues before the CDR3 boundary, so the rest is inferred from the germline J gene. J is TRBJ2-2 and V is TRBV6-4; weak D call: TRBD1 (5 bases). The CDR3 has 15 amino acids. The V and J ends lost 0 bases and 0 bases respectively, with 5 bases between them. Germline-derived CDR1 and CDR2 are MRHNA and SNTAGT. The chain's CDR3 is CASSDSQANTGELFF. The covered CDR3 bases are TGTGCCAGCAGTGACTCACAGGCGAACACCGGGGAG.

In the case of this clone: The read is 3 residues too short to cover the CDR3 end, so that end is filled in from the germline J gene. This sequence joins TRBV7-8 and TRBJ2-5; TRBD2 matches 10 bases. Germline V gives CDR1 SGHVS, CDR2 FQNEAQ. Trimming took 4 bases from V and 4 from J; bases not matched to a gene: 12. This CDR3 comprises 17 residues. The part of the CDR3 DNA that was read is TGTGCCAGCAGCTCCGTTTGGGCTAGCGGGAGTGGAGAGACC. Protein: CASSSVWASGSGET. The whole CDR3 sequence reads CASSSVWASGSGETQYF.

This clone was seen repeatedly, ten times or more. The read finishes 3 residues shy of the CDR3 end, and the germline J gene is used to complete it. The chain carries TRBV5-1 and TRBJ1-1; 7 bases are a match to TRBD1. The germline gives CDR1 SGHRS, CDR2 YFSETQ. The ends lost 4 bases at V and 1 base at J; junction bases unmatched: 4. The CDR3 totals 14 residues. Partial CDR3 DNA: TGCGCCAGCAGCACGGGACAGTCGAACACTGAA. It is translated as CASSTGQSNTE. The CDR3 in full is CASSTGQSNTEAFF.

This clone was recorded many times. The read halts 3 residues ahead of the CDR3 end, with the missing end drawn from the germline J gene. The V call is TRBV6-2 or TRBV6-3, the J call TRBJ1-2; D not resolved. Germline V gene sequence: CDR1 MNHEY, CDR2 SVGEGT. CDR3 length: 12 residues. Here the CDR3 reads CASSKRDRGYTF. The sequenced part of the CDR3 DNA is TGTGCCAGCAGCAAAAGAGATCGGGGC.